This TCR beta chain appears in the sequencing data of a study of metastatic and nonmetastatic thyroid tumors. TCRdb reprocessed the PCR reads using MiXCR. The table has 30,000 to 35,000 clones, about 29% seen once. Notes on this clone: The same CDR3 also results from other DNA sequences found in this sample.

Germline lookup yields CDR1 MNHNS and CDR2 SASEGT. The CDR3 contains 11 residues. Thyroid surgery was preceded by no treatment in any patient. The chain couples TRBV6-1 to TRBJ2-5; tentatively, D is TRBD2 (5 bases). The TCR originated in a female donor with papillary thyroid cancer or a benign thyroid nodule (not recorded which). Some clones in this sample may be carry-over from other donors' samples. Sequences were obtained from blood. CDR3 in amino acids: CASRRGETQYF. CDR3 sequence (DNA): TGTGCAAGTAGGCGAGGGGAGACCCAGTACTTC.